Below, 23 T cell receptor beta chains from the same sample are listed, as sequenced in a study of blood T cell repertoires in COVID-19. TCRdb's table, derived via immunoSEQ multiplex PCR, lists solely in-frame clones and lacks some. This sample has more than 200,000 clones; 80% occur once, and the top ten carry approximately 4.3%. The sequenced material came from PBMCs or T cells enriched from blood (not recorded which). These TCRs come from a young man with acute COVID-19.

This clone has only one observation. This chain connects TRBV5-1 to TRBJ2-5; maybe TRBD1 (7 bases). Germline V gene sequence: CDR1 SGHRS, CDR2 YFSETQ. This CDR3 comprises 14 residues. The V end was cut by 0 bases, the J end by 5 bases, with 11 bases between. The CDR3 bases are TGCGCCAGCAGCTTGGGGTCAGGGGGGGAGACCCAGTACTTC. Translating it yields CASSLGSGGETQYF. The full variable domain, completed using reference TRBV5-1 and TRBJ2-5, is KAGVTQTPRYLIKTRGQQVTLSCSPISGHRSVSWYQQTPGQGLQFLFEYFSETQRNKGNFPGRFSGRQFSNSRSEMNVSTLELGDSALYLCASSLGSGGETQYFGPGTRLLVL.

The genes are TRBV2 and TRBJ2-7; 10 bases fit TRBD2. Germline CDR1 is SNHLY and CDR2 is FYNNEI. V was pared by 7 bases and J by 1 base, with 16 bases of the junction left unmatched. This CDR3 comprises 18 residues. CDR3 amino acids: CASTRSPSGGGWSYEQYF. The CDR3 coding sequence is TGTGCCAGCACTAGAAGTCCTAGCGGGGGCGGCTGGTCCTACGAGCAGTACTTC.

CDR3 DNA: TGTGCCAGCAGCAAGGGACTAGCGGGGGGGCCAGCAGATACGCAGTATTTT. Protein sequence: CASSKGLAGGPADTQYF. The V gene is TRBV7-9, the J gene TRBJ2-3; 16 bases line up with TRBD2. CDR1 is SEHNR and CDR2 is FQNEAQ in the germline V gene (reference sequence). The CDR3 runs to 17 residues. The ends lost 5 bases at V and 4 bases at J; junction bases unmatched: 6.

V and J are TRBV11-3 and TRBJ2-1; D may be TRBD1 (5 bases). With 5 bases removed from V and 4 bases from J, the gap between germline ends came to 9 bases. This CDR3 comprises 13 residues. Germline V gene sequence: CDR1 SGHNT, CDR2 YENEEA. CDR3 coding DNA: TGTGCCAGCAGCCGCGACAGTTACAATGAGCAGTTCTTC. Its protein is CASSRDSYNEQFF.

This clone was seen once. This chain links TRBV7-3 with TRBJ2-7, with D hard to call. V was shortened by 3 bases and J by 0 bases, with 9 bases between the two germline ends. The CDR3 contains 14 residues. Germline V gene sequence: CDR1 SGHTA, CDR2 FQGTGA. CDR3 region: CASSFSSGSYEQYF. CDR3 DNA: TGTGCCAGCAGCTTCAGTTCAGGCTCCTACGAGCAGTACTTC.

The J gene is TRBJ2-3, the V gene TRBV5-1, with 10 bases matching TRBD2. V lost 4 bases, J lost 2 bases, and 16 bases stayed unmatched. The CDR3 has 19 residues. Germline CDR1 reads SGHRS; CDR2 reads YFSETQ. CDR3 amino acids: CASSRGGSGGRLTTDTQYF. The CDR3 coding sequence is TGCGCCAGCAGCCGCGGGGGTAGCGGGGGGCGGTTGACCACAGATACGCAGTATTTT.

This sequence joins TRBV20-1 and TRBJ1-2, with D uncertain. V lost 0 bases to trimming and J lost 8 bases, with 7 bases between them. Germline V gene lookup returns CDR1 DFQATT and CDR2 SNEGSKA (reference sequence). The CDR3 contains 11 residues. CDR3 coding DNA: TGCAGTGCTAGAGATCCGGAGGGCTACACCTTC. Translated: CSARDPEGYTF.

Only a few counts were recorded for this clone. The V and J genes are TRBV5-1 and TRBJ2-7, with 11 bases aligning to TRBD2. Per the germline V gene, CDR1 is SGHRS and CDR2 is YFSETQ. V dropped 0 bases and J dropped 3; count of bases not matched to a gene: 8. This CDR3 has 17 amino acids. CDR3 nucleotide sequence: TGCGCCAGCAGCTTGGAATCTCTAGCGGGGGGCCACTACGAGCAGTACTTC. Amino acid sequence: CASSLESLAGGHYEQYF.

The chain is built from TRBV29-1 and TRBJ1-3, with D hard to call. The germline CDR1 and CDR2 sequences are SQVTM and ANQGSEA. V was cut by 6 bases and J by 0 bases, with 6 bases left in between. This CDR3 has 12 amino acids. CDR3 protein: CSVQISGNTIYF. The CDR3 DNA reads TGCAGCGTCCAGATCTCTGGAAACACCATATATTTT.

The rearrangement links TRBV18 to TRBJ1-1; 8 bases fit TRBD1. The CDR3 covers 16 residues. J lost 0 bases, V lost 3 bases, and 6 bases had no gene match. The germline CDR1 and CDR2 sequences are KGHSH and LQKENI. The CDR3 nucleotides are TGTGCCAGCTCACCGAGTAAGGGACAGGTGAACACTGAAGCTTTCTTT. This sequence encodes CASSPSKGQVNTEAFF.

The chain joins TRBV24-1 to TRBJ1-2; no clear D. Per germline, CDR1 KGHDR and CDR2 SFDVKD. Deletions cut 3 bases from V and 5 bases from J, with 6 bases between. The CDR3 is 12 residues long. This CDR3 reads CATSDLEYGYTF. As DNA, the CDR3 is TGTGCCACCAGTGATCTGGAGTATGGCTACACCTTC.

This clone was seen a handful of times. The chain recombines TRBV2 with TRBJ1-5; D possibly corresponds to TRBD1 (6 bases). Trimming stripped 6 bases from V and 5 bases from J, with 17 bases between. Germline V gene sequence: CDR1 SNHLY, CDR2 FYNNEI. The CDR3 spans 15 residues. CDR3 amino acids: CASSDRGQTYQPQHF. As DNA, the CDR3 is TGTGCCAGCAGCGACAGAGGACAGACCTATCAGCCCCAGCATTTT.

This clone was picked up one time. The chain employs TRBV7-6 and TRBJ2-7; 11 nucleotides line up with TRBD2. This CDR3 is built from 15 residues. With 3 bases clipped from V and 2 bases from J, the junction kept 3 bases outside the gene matches. The germline V gene has CDR1 SGHVS and CDR2 FNYEAQ. The CDR3 reads CASSFSSGGPYEQYF. The CDR3 DNA is TGTGCCAGCAGCTTTTCTAGCGGGGGGCCCTACGAGCAGTACTTC.

The chain uses TRBV7-2 and TRBJ2-1; 10 positions match TRBD2. The CDR3 runs 12 residues. V lost 5 bases, J lost 13 bases, and 5 bases stayed unmatched. The germline gives CDR1 SGHTA, CDR2 FQGNSA. The CDR3, as DNA: TGTGCCAGCAGCGTCCCACTAGCGGGACAGTTCTTC. Its translation: CASSVPLAGQFF. Variable domain in full (rest from reference TRBV7-2 and TRBJ2-1): GAGVSQSPSNKVTEKGKDVELRCDPISGHTALYWYRQSLGQGLEFLIYFQGNSAPDKSGLPSDRFSAERTGGSVSTLTIQRTQQEDSAVYLCASSVPLAGQFFGPGTRLTVL.

The sample holds a few counts of this clone. The rearrangement links TRBV2 to TRBJ1-2; no reliable D call. This CDR3 spans 12 amino acids. Between the trimmed V and J ends, which lost 8 bases and 8 bases, there was a span of 15 bases. CDR1 is SNHLY and CDR2 is FYNNEI in the germline V gene. The CDR3 reads CASSLGREGYTF. The CDR3 nucleotides are TGTGCCAGCTCTTTGGGGAGGGAGGGCTACACCTTC.

This chain uses TRBV19 with TRBJ1-5; D is perhaps TRBD1 (6 bases). V was shortened by 5 bases and J by 3 bases, with 20 bases between the two germline ends. Germline loops: CDR1 LNHDA, CDR2 SQIVND (reference sequence). The CDR3 extends over 17 amino acids. Written as DNA, the CDR3 is TGTGCCAGTAGTGCCTTCATGGGGGGGGCCCCCAATCAGCCCCAGCATTTT. Translating gives CASSAFMGGAPNQPQHF.

Here the CDR3 DNA reads TGTGCCATCAGTGTATGGGACTTATCCCAGAACACCGGGGAGCTGTTTTTT. As protein: CAISVWDLSQNTGELFF. This chain joins TRBV10-3 and TRBJ2-2; D perhaps matches TRBD2 (6 bases). The CDR3 is 17 residues long. V was trimmed by 4 bases and J by 1 base, leaving 16 bases between them. CDR1 and CDR2 (germline): ENHRY, SYGVKD.

V and J are TRBV27 and TRBJ1-2, with D hard to call. The CDR3 totals 14 residues. Germline V gene sequence: CDR1 MNHEY, CDR2 SMNVEV (reference sequence). The V end lost 0 bases, the J end lost 6 bases, and 11 bases lay between the germline ends. Here the CDR3 reads CASSLSPGRDGYTF. As DNA, the CDR3 is TGTGCCAGCAGTTTATCACCGGGGAGGGATGGCTACACCTTC.

The rearrangement links TRBV5-1 to TRBJ2-2; tentative D call: TRBD2 (5 bases). CDR1 is SGHRS and CDR2 is YFSETQ in the germline V gene. CDR3 length: 16 amino acids. The V gene lost 1 base and the J gene lost 4 bases, with 14 bases spanning the gap. The CDR3 DNA reads as TGCGCCAGCAGCTTGAAGAGGGTAGGAATCACCGGGGAGCTGTTTTTT. Translated, it gives CASSLKRVGITGELFF.

This chain joins TRBV6-4 and TRBJ1-5; the D is unclear. Germline lookup yields CDR1 MRHNA and CDR2 SNTAGT. This CDR3 spans 12 amino acids. The CDR3 DNA sequence: TGTGTCTGCAAGGAGGCTTATCAGCCCCAGCATTTT. Its translation is CVCKEAYQPQHF.

The chain links TRBV9 to TRBJ2-7; 10 bases are a match to TRBD2. The CDR3 consists of 16 residues. The V segment lost 2 bases and the J segment 0 bases; nucleotides outside the gene matches: 5. Germline V gene data show CDR1 as SGDLS and CDR2 as YYNGEE. As DNA, the CDR3 is TGTGCCAGCAGCGTTTCGGCTAGCGGGGGCTCCTACGAGCAGTACTTC. It is translated as CASSVSASGGSYEQYF. Together with reference TRBV9 and TRBJ2-7, the CDR3 gives the full variable domain: DSGVTQTPKHLITATGQRVTLRCSPRSGDLSVYWYQQSLDQGLQFLIQYYNGEERAKGNILERFSAQQFPDLHSELNLSSLELGDSALYFCASSVSASGGSYEQYFGPGTRLTVT.

This clone was seen once. The rearrangement joins TRBV7-4 to TRBJ1-4, with D uncertain. In germline, CDR1 is SGHVT, CDR2 SQSDAQ. V lost 3 bases and J 8 bases, leaving 4 bases between the germline ends. The CDR3 runs 11 residues. DNA of the CDR3: TGTGCCAGCAGCTTCCCGGAAAAACTGTTTTTT. It is translated as CASSFPEKLFF.

The chain carries TRBV6-5 and TRBJ1-2; D is unresolved. The V and J ends lost 6 bases and 6 bases respectively, with 8 bases between them. This CDR3 has 11 residues. Germline values: CDR1 MNHEY, CDR2 SVGAGI. The CDR3 nucleotides are TGTGCCAGCAGCGGTGGAGATGGCTACACCTTC. Translated, it gives CASSGGDGYTF.